This T cell receptor beta chain emerged from a study of blood T cell repertoires in COVID-19. Germline lookup yields CDR1 LNHDA and CDR2 SQIVND (reference sequence). Trimming left V 3 bases short and J 4 bases short, with 11 bases between. The CDR3 has 14 residues. Sequencing used immunoSEQ multiplex PCR; TCRdb keeps in-frame clones, though not all of them. The table includes about 300,000 clones, around 90% detected once. The chain links TRBV19 to TRBJ2-3, with D uncertain. The material sequenced was PBMCs or T cells enriched from blood (not recorded which). This TCR was recovered from a woman in her thirties who had recovered from COVID-19. This chain's CDR3 is CASSIWAIADTQYF. DNA of the CDR3: TGTGCCAGTAGTATCTGGGCCATAGCAGATACGCAGTATTTT.